Shown below are 19 T cell receptor beta chains from a single sample sequenced in a study of cytomegalovirus exposure and HLA in healthy donors. Data came from immunoSEQ multiplex PCR; TCRdb stores just in-frame clones and leaves some out. The sample consists of 60,000 or so clones, around 94% of them appearing once. The sequenced sample consisted of PBMCs. The receptors originated from a man aged 18 to 30 in good health and CMV-seronegative.

V and J are TRBV11-2 and TRBJ2-3; the match to TRBD2 covers 9 bases. The junction had 9 bases not matched to a gene; V was cut back by 5 bases and J by 3 bases. Germline CDR1 SGHAT, CDR2 FQNNGV. This CDR3 has 16 residues. The CDR3: CASSPLAGRLTDTQYF. The CDR3 DNA follows: TGTGCCAGCAGCCCCCTAGCGGGAAGGTTAACAGATACGCAGTATTTT.

A single count supports this clone. The J gene is TRBJ2-5, the V gene TRBV29-1; perhaps TRBD2 as D (5 bases). The CDR3 spans 13 residues. V dropped 4 bases and J dropped 5 bases, with 14 bases sitting between them. Germline V gene sequence: CDR1 SQVTM, CDR2 ANQGSEA. CDR3 residues: CSVVKAGGETQYF. The CDR3 DNA reads as TGCAGCGTTGTTAAGGCAGGCGGGGAGACCCAGTACTTC.

Only one count was recorded for this clone. V is TRBV5-4 and J is TRBJ1-1, with a tentative D call TRBD1 (5 bases). Germline V gene data show CDR1 as SGHNT and CDR2 as YYREEE (reference sequence). Trimming stripped 4 bases from V and 2 bases from J, with 18 bases between. CDR3 length equals 16 residues. For the CDR3, the DNA is TGTGCCAGCAGCCCTGGGGGAGGGTTTTTTAACACTGAAGCTTTCTTT. Protein product: CASSPGGGFFNTEAFF.

This sequence joins TRBV28 and TRBJ1-1; weak D call: TRBD1 (5 bases). Germline CDR1 and CDR2: MDHEN and SYDVKM. CDR3 length: 14 residues. The ends were cut back, 6 bases at V and 4 bases at J, with 15 bases in the middle. This CDR3 reads CASRNSGGPTEAFF. CDR3 DNA sequence: TGTGCCAGCAGAAATTCCGGGGGTCCCACTGAAGCTTTCTTT. Based on the CDR3 plus reference TRBV28 and TRBJ1-1, the full variable domain is DVKVTQSSRYLVKRTGEKVFLECVQDMDHENMFWYRQDPGLGLRLIYFSYDVKMKEKGDIPEGYSVSREKKERFSLILESASTNQTSMYLCASRNSGGPTEAFFGQGTRLTVV.

This sequence joins TRBV5-4 and TRBJ2-5, with TRBD1 matching over 9 bases. Germline loops: CDR1 SGHNT, CDR2 YYREEE (reference sequence). The trim removed 4 bases at V and 7 bases at J, leaving 17 bases unmatched. The CDR3 is 17 residues long. CDR3 protein: CASSGGLQGAPLWTQYF. The DNA for the CDR3 is TGTGCCAGCAGCGGGGGGTTACAGGGGGCCCCCCTGTGGACCCAGTACTTC.

DNA of the CDR3: TGTGCCAGCAGCTTTGGGACAGGGGGCAATGGAAACACCATATATTTT. This gives the protein CASSFGTGGNGNTIYF. This rearrangement joins TRBV13 to TRBJ1-3, with 12 bases identical to TRBD1. The V gene end was trimmed by 3 bases and the J gene end by 3 bases; junction bases not matched to a gene: 3. From germline, CDR1 is PRHDT and CDR2 FYEKMQ (reference sequence). The CDR3 consists of 16 residues.

CDR3 nucleotides: TGTGCCAGCAGCTCCCAGACAGATACGCAGTATTTT. It specifies CASSSQTDTQYF. V and J are TRBV7-9 and TRBJ2-3; D is uncertain. CDR1 is SEHNR, CDR2 FQNEAQ, per germline (reference sequence). V was trimmed by 4 bases and J by 3 bases, leaving 5 bases between them. CDR3 size: 12 residues.

The V gene is TRBV7-8, the J gene TRBJ2-1, with D tentatively TRBD2 (6 bases). Trimming removed 5 bases from V and 2 bases from J, with 19 bases in between. The germline gives CDR1 SGHVS, CDR2 FQNEAQ. The length of the CDR3 is 17 residues. CDR3 sequence reads: CASSLEWAGRTYNEQFF. For the CDR3, the DNA is TGTGCCAGCAGCCTCGAGTGGGCGGGGAGGACCTACAATGAGCAGTTCTTC.

The CDR3 sequence: CASAASPYNEQFF. DNA of the CDR3: TGTGCCAGCGCGGCATCCCCCTACAATGAGCAGTTCTTC. The chain combines TRBV7-7 with TRBJ2-1; no clear D gene. V was shortened by 8 bases and J by 2 bases, with 10 bases between the two germline ends. CDR3 length: 13 amino acids. The germline V gene has CDR1 SSHAT and CDR2 FNYEAQ (reference sequence).

CDR3 in DNA: TGTGCCAGCAGGCCAACAGGGTGGCCTTCCACCGGGGAGCTGTTTTTT. This translates into CASRPTGWPSTGELFF. The genes are TRBV7-9 and TRBJ2-2; perhaps TRBD1 as D (6 bases). The CDR3 consists of 16 residues. V was shortened by 6 bases and J by 4 bases, with 18 bases between the two germline ends. The germline V gene has CDR1 SEHNR and CDR2 FQNEAQ (reference sequence).

The chain links TRBV7-9 to TRBJ1-4; 11 bases align to TRBD1. CDR3 length: 17 residues. Germline trimming cut 5 bases from V and 4 bases from J; bases unmatched to any gene: 9. Germline V gene sequence: CDR1 SEHNR, CDR2 FQNEAQ (reference sequence). This chain's CDR3 is CASSRTGGVSGNEKLFF. Here the CDR3 DNA reads TGTGCCAGCAGCCGGACAGGGGGCGTAAGTGGTAATGAAAAACTGTTTTTT. Supplemented by reference TRBV7-9 and TRBJ1-4, the full variable domain reads DTGVSQNPRHKITKRGQNVTFRCDPISEHNRLYWYRQTLGQGPEFLTYFQNEAQLEKSRLLSDRFSAERPKGSFSTLEIQRTEQGDSAMYLCASSRTGGVSGNEKLFFGSGTQLSVL.

V gene TRBV5-1 combines with J gene TRBJ2-1, with D possibly TRBD1 on 6 matching bases. The germline CDR1 and CDR2 sequences are SGHRS and YFSETQ. The CDR3 contains 10 residues. With 6 bases removed from V and 10 bases from J, the gap between germline ends came to 8 bases. The CDR3 sequence: CASTGDEQFF. In DNA form, the CDR3 reads TGCGCCAGCACAGGGGACGAGCAGTTCTTC.

The chain uses TRBV6-1 and TRBJ1-5; weak D call: TRBD1 (5 bases). Looked up from germline, CDR1 is MNHNS and CDR2 is SASEGT. The CDR3 extends over 15 amino acids. Trimming took 4 bases from V and 2 from J, leaving 12 bases between them. CDR3 protein: CASSAGGMGNQPQHF. DNA for the CDR3: TGTGCCAGCAGTGCGGGGGGTATGGGCAATCAGCCCCAGCATTTT.

V gene TRBV29-1 combines with J gene TRBJ2-1, with D possibly TRBD2 on 6 matching bases. Trimming shortened V by 7 bases and J by 2 bases, and 12 bases separated the two germline ends. The CDR3 spans 13 residues. Germline-derived CDR1 and CDR2 are SQVTM and ANQGSEA. Here the CDR3 DNA reads TGCAGCGGCGTGCGGGATCCCTACAATGAGCAGTTCTTC. Amino acid sequence: CSGVRDPYNEQFF.

V is TRBV28 and J is TRBJ2-7, with D unresolved. Per germline, CDR1 MDHEN and CDR2 SYDVKM. The CDR3 contains 14 residues. Trimming cost V 6 bases and J 3 bases, with 15 bases left between them. This chain's CDR3 is CASSIPRSYYEQYF. The CDR3 DNA is TGTGCCAGCAGCATCCCCAGGTCATACTACGAGCAGTACTTC.

The genes are TRBV6-5 and TRBJ2-7; 8 bases align to TRBD1. CDR1 and CDR2 from the germline V gene are MNHEY and SVGAGI. The CDR3 sequence is 15 residues long. With V trimmed by 0 bases and J by 1 base, 2 bases remained unmatched. CDR3: CASSYSYRGSYEQYF. Written as DNA, the CDR3 is TGTGCCAGCAGTTACTCTTACAGGGGGTCCTACGAGCAGTACTTC.

The rearrangement joins TRBV19 to TRBJ1-1; D not certain. The CDR3 loop spans 15 amino acids. V lost 7 bases and J 1 base, leaving 16 bases between the germline ends. The V gene's germline CDR1 is LNHDA and CDR2 SQIVND (reference sequence). The CDR3 reads CASTPLEGPNTEAFF. The CDR3 nucleotides read TGTGCCAGTACCCCCCTGGAGGGTCCGAACACTGAAGCTTTCTTT.

Regarding this clone: One end of the junction fails to match germline, which may point to a read error. This sequence joins TRBV29-1 and TRBJ2-7, with 9 bases fitting TRBD1. From germline, CDR1 is SQVTM and CDR2 ANQGSEA. The CDR3 extends over 12 amino acids. The CDR3 region has the DNA TGCAGCGTTGAAAGGGCCGGACAGGGGATGAACTTC. This gives the protein CSVERAGQGMNF.

This CDR3 reads CASSPIQQTGELFF. DNA of the CDR3: TGTGCCAGCTCACCCATACAGCAAACCGGGGAGCTGTTTTTT. This chain joins TRBV18 and TRBJ2-2; D gene ambiguous. The length of the CDR3 is 14 residues. Between the trimmed V and J ends, which lost 3 bases and 5 bases, there was a span of 10 bases. CDR1 and CDR2 (germline): KGHSH, LQKENI.